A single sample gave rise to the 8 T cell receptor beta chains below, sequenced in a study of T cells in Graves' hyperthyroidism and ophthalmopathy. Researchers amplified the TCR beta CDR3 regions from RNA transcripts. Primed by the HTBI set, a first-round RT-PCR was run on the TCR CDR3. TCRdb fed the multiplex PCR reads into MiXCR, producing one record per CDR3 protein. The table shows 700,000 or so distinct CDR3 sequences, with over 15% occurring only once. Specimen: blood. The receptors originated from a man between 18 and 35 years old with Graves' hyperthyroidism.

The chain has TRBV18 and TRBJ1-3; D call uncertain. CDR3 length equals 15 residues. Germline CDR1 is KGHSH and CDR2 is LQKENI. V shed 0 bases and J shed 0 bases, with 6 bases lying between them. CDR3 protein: CASSPPTLSGNTIYF. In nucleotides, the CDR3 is TGTGCCAGCTCACCACCGACCCTCTCTGGAAACACCATATATTTT.

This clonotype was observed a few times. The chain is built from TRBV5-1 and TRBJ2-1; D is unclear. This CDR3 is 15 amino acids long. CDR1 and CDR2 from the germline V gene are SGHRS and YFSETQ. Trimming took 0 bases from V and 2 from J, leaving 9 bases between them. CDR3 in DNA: TGCGCCAGCAGCTTGGTGGCGAGCACCTACAATGAGCAGTTCTTC. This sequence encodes CASSLVASTYNEQFF.

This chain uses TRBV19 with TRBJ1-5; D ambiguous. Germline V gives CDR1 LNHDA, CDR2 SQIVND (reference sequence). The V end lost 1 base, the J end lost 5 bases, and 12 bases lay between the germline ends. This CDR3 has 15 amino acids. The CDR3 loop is CASSIVIGGDQPQHF. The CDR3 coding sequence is TGTGCCAGTAGTATAGTGATCGGTGGGGATCAGCCCCAGCATTTT.

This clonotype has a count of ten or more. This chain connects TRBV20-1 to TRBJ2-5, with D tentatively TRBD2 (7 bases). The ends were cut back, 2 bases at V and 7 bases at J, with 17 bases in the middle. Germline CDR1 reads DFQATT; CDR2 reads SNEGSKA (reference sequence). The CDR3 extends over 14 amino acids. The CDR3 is CSARLGGGTRTQYF. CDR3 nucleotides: TGCAGTGCTAGATTGGGAGGGGGAACGAGGACCCAGTACTTC.

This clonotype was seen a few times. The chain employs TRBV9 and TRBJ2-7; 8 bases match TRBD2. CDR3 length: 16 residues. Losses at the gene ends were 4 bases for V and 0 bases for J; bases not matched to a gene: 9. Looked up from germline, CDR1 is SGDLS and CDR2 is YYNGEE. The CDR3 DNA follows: TGTGCCAGCAGCAAGGGGCTAGCGGGTTCCTCCTACGAGCAGTACTTC. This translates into CASSKGLAGSSYEQYF.

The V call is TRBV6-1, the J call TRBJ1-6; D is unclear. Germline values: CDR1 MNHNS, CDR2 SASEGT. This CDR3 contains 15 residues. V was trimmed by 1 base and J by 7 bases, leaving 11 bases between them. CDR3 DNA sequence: TGTGCCAGCAGTGAAGGCATAGCCGGGAATTCACCCCTCCACTTT. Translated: CASSEGIAGNSPLHF.

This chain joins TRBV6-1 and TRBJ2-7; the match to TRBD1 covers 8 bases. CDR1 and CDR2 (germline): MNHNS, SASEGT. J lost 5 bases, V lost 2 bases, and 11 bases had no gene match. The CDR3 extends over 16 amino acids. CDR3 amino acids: CASSETGQGARDEQYF. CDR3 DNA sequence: TGTGCCAGCAGTGAAACGGGGCAGGGGGCTAGAGACGAGCAGTACTTC.

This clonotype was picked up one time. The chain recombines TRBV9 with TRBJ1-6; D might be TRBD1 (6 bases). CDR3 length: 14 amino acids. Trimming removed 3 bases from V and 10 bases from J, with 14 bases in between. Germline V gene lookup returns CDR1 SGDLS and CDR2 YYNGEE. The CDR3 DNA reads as TGTGCCAGCAGCGCCACAGGGTTTTACTCACCCCTCCACTTT. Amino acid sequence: CASSATGFYSPLHF. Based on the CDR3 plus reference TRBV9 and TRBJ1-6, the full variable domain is DSGVTQTPKHLITATGQRVTLRCSPRSGDLSVYWYQQSLDQGLQFLIQYYNGEERAKGNILERFSAQQFPDLHSELNLSSLELGDSALYFCASSATGFYSPLHFGNGTRLTVT.